The sequence of this TCR beta chain was determined in a study of blood T cell repertoires in COVID-19. CDR1 is MNHEY and CDR2 is SVGAGI in the germline V gene. With 2 bases removed from V and 5 bases from J, the gap between germline ends came to 12 bases. The CDR3 has 14 residues. The repertoire was sequenced with immunoSEQ multiplex PCR; TCRdb's copy has only in-frame clones and lacks some. The table lists over 140,000 clones, about 79% of them singletons, with under 6% in the top ten. This chain connects TRBV6-5 to TRBJ2-5; maybe TRBD2 (7 bases). The TCR originated in a woman older than 75 with active or convalescent COVID-19. Sequencing was performed on peripheral blood. DNA for the CDR3: TGTGCCAGCAGTTACCGGGGGGCCGGGGAGACCCAGTACTTC. Its translation: CASSYRGAGETQYF.